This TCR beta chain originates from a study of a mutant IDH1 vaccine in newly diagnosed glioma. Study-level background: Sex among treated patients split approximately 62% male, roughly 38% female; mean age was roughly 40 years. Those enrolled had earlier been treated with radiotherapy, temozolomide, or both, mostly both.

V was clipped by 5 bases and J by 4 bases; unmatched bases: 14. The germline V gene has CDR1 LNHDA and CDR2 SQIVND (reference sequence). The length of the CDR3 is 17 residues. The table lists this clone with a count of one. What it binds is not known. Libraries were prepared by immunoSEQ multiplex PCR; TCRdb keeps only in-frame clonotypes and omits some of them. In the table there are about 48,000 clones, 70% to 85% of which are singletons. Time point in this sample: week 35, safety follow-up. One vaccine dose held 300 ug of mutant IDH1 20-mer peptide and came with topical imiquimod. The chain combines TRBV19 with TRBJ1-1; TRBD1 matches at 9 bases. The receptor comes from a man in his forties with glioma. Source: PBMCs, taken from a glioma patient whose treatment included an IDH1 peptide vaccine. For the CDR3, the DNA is TGTGCCAGTAGTCGTCCCGGGACAGGGCTAAGAGGCACTGAAGCTTTCTTT. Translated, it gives CASSRPGTGLRGTEAFF.